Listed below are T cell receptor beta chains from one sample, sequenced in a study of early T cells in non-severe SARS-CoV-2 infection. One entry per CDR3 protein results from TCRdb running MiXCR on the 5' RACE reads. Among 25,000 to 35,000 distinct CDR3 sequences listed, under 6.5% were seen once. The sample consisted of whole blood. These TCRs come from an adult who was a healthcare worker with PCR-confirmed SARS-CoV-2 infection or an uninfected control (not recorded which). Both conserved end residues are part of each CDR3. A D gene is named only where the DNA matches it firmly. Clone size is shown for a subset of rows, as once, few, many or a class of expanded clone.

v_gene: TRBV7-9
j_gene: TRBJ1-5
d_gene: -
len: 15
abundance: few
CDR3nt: TGTGCCAGCAGCGAGGCGGGGGCGAACAATCAGCCCCAGCATTTT
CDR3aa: CASSEAGANNQPQHF

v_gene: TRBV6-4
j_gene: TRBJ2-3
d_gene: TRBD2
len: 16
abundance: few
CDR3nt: TGTGCCAGCAGTGCCGGGACTAGCGGGGGCACAGATACGCAGTATTTT
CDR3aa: CASSAGTSGGTDTQYF

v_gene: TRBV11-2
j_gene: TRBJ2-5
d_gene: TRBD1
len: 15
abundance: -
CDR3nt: TGTGCCAGCAGCTCGCGGACAGGGGGAAGGGGGACCCAGTACTTC
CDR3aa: CASSSRTGGRGTQYF

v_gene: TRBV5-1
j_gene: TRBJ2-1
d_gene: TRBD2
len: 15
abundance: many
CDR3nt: TGCGCCAGCAGCCTGGAATCTAGCGGGGCGTATGAGCAGTTCTTC
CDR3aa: CASSLESSGAYEQFF

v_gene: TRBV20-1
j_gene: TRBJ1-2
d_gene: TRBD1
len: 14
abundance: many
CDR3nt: TGCAGTGCTAGACAGGGACAGGTCTCCTGGGGCTACACCTTC
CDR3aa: CSARQGQVSWGYTF

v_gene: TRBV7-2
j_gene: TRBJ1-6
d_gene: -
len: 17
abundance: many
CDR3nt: TGTGCCAGCAGCTTAGTATTACGGGGGGGCGGTGATTCACCCCTCCACTTT
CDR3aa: CASSLVLRGGGDSPLHF

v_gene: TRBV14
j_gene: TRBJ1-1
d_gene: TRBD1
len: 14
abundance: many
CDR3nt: TGTGCCAGCAGCGTTACAGGGGGTTGGACTGAAGCTTTCTTT
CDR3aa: CASSVTGGWTEAFF

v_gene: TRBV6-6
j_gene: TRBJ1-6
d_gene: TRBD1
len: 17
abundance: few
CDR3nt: TGTGCCAGCAGTCCCTGGGACAGGAGACTAAATAATTCACCCCTCCACTTT
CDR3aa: CASSPWDRRLNNSPLHF

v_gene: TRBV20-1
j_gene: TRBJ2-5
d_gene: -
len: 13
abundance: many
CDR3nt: TGCAGTGCTAGTCCCCAAAGAGCGGAGACCCAGTACTTC
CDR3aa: CSASPQRAETQYF

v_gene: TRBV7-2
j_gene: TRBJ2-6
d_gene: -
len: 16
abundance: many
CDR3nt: TGTGCCAGCAGCCCGCGTTCCTCGTCTGGGGCCAACGTCCTGACTTTC
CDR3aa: CASSPRSSSGANVLTF

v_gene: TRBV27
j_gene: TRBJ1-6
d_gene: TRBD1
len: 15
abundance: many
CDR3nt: TGTGCCAGCAGTTCCCAGGGGGCTACGCATTCACCCCTCCACTTT
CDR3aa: CASSSQGATHSPLHF

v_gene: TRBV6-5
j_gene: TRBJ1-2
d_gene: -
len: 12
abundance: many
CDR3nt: TGTGCCAGCAGTGAACAGGGCTATGGCTACACCTTC
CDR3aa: CASSEQGYGYTF

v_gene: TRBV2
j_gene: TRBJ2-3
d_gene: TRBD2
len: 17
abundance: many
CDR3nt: TGTGCCAGCAGTGAAAATAGCGGGGACCCCTTCACAGATACGCAGTATTTT
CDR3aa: CASSENSGDPFTDTQYF

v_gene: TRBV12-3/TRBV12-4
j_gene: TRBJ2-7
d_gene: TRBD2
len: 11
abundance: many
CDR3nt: TGTGCCAGTACCCGGGGGGTCGAGCAGTACTTC
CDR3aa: CASTRGVEQYF

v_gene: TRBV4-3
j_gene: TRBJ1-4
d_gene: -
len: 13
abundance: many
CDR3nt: TGCGCCAGCAGCCAAGAGGATGGGAGAAAACTGTTTTTT
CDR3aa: CASSQEDGRKLFF

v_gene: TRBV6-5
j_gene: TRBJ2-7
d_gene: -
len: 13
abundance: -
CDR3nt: TGTGCCAGCAGTTACTCGGGCCGCCCCGAGCAGTACTTC
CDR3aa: CASSYSGRPEQYF

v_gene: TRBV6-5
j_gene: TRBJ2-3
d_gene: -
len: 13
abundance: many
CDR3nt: TGTGCCAGCAGCCCGGACCAGGCAGATACGCAGTATTTT
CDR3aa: CASSPDQADTQYF

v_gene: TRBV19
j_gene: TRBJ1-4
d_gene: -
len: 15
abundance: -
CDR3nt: TGTGCCACCATGCTACCAGGAGCAACTAATGAAAAACTGTTTTTT
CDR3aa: CATMLPGATNEKLFF

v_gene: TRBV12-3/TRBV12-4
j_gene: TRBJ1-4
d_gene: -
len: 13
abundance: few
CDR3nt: TGTGCCAGCAGTTTACAGGGAAGTGAAAAACTGTTTTTT
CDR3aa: CASSLQGSEKLFF

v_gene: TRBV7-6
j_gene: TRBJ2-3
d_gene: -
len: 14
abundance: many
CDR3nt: TGTGCCAGCAGCTTAGCAGGGGAGACAGATACGCAGTATTTT
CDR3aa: CASSLAGETDTQYF

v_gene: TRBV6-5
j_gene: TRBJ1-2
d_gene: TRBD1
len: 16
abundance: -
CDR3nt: TGTGCCAGCAGTTACTCACCAGACAGGGACGTCTATGGCTACACCTTC
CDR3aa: CASSYSPDRDVYGYTF